The entry that follows covers one T cell receptor (beta chain) sequence. Libraries were prepared by immunoSEQ multiplex PCR; TCRdb keeps only in-frame clonotypes and omits some of them. The sample includes approximately 400,000 clones, more than 70% of them seen just once. Enrollees, about 18 to 89 years old, lived in fewer than 25 US areas. Resolution of symptoms, clearance, or two negative PCRs was present in recovered Cohort 3 donors. CDR1 SGHTA and CDR2 FQGNSA come from the germline V gene. Germline trimming cut 5 bases from V and 4 bases from J; bases unmatched to any gene: 9. This CDR3 comprises 16 residues. These data are taken from a study of blood T cell repertoires in COVID-19. Study at large: Sites across the United States, Italy and Spain contributed samples from acute and convalescent COVID-19.

The sequenced sample consisted of PBMCs or T cells enriched from blood (not recorded which). The genes are TRBV7-2 and TRBJ1-1; TRBD1 matches 11 bases. The receptor comes from a young woman who had recovered from COVID-19. DNA for the CDR3: TGTGCCAGCAGCGAGCCGGACAGGGGGCGAACCACTGAAGCTTTCTTT. It encodes CASSEPDRGRTTEAFF.